The 3 T cell receptor beta chains given below trace back to one sample, sequenced in a study of Ad26.COV2.S vaccination and SARS-CoV-2 variants. Repertoires were generated with immunoSEQ multiplex PCR, while TCRdb's copy carries only in-frame clones and drops some. The sample records 380,000 or so clones, roughly 91% being singletons. Treatment: some 20 received Ad26.COV2.S at low or high dose, single or two shots; roughly five received placebo; per-sample allocation not given. After the first vaccine or placebo injection, samples were drawn on day 63. The material sequenced was peripheral blood, taken in a trial of Ad26.COV2.S vaccine versus placebo. The receptors stem from a person between 18 and 65 years old who received the Ad26.COV2.S COVID-19 vaccine or a placebo.

This chain joins TRBV5-6 and TRBJ2-5; D may be TRBD1 (5 bases). The germline V gene has CDR1 SGHDT and CDR2 YYEEEE. The CDR3 is 14 amino acids. V was trimmed by 5 bases and J by 7 bases, leaving 18 bases between them. The CDR3 spells CASSQGTGYRTQYF. The CDR3 DNA is TGTGCCAGCAGTCAGGGTACTGGGTATAGGACCCAGTACTTC.

This chain joins TRBV7-9 and TRBJ1-1, with TRBD1 matching 7 bases. The length of the CDR3 is 15 residues. The junction had 8 bases not matched to a gene; V was cut back by 5 bases and J by 2 bases. Germline-derived CDR1 and CDR2 are SEHNR and FQNEAQ (reference sequence). The CDR3 loop is CASSIRQGGNTEAFF. The CDR3 DNA follows: TGTGCCAGCAGCATCAGACAGGGAGGTAACACTGAAGCTTTCTTT.

V gene TRBV7-9 combines with J gene TRBJ2-5; D unresolved. Trimming cost V 2 bases and J 0 bases, with 10 bases left between them. Per the germline V gene, CDR1 is SEHNR and CDR2 is FQNEAQ (reference sequence). The CDR3 length is 15 residues. CDR3 DNA sequence: TGTGCCAGCAGCTTAAACACGTGGTACCAAGAGACCCAGTACTTC. Protein sequence: CASSLNTWYQETQYF.